This paragraph reports one T cell receptor (beta chain). The data were obtained in a study of blood T cell repertoires in COVID-19. Whole-study context: There were acute and convalescent COVID-19 samples, and they came from the United States, Italy and Spain.

Germline CDR1 WNHNN, CDR2 SYGVQD (reference sequence). Trimming took 0 bases from V and 2 from J, leaving 13 bases between them. There are 16 residues in the CDR3. Assay: immunoSEQ multiplex PCR; the TCRdb copy retains only in-frame clones and omits some. The sample consists of approximately 180,000 clones, 82% of them appearing once. The clonotype was recovered from a woman between 65 and 79 years old with acute or convalescent COVID-19. The gene calls are TRBV10-1 and TRBJ1-1; no clear D gene. Sequencing was carried out using peripheral blood. The CDR3 nucleotides are TGCGCCAGCAGTGAGTCGACGCGGGTAGTAAACACTGAAGCTTTCTTT. The encoded protein is CASSESTRVVNTEAFF.